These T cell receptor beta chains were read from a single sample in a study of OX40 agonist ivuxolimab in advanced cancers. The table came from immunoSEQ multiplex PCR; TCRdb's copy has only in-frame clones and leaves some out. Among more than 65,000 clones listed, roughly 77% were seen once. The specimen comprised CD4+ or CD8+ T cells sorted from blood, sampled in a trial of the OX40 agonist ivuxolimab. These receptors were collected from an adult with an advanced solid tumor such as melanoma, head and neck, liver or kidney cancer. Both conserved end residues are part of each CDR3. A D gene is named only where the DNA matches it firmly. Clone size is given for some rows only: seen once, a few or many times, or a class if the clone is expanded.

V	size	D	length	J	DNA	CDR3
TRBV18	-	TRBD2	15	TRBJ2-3	TGTGCCAGCTCTTTAGCGGGGGGAAACACAGATACGCAGTATTTT	CASSLAGGNTDTQYF
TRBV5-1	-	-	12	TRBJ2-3	TGCGCCAGCAGCCCCTTCACAGATACGCAGTATTTT	CASSPFTDTQYF
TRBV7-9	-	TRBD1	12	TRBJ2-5	TGTGCCAGCAGCTCAGGGACAGGGGCCCAGTACTTC	CASSSGTGAQYF
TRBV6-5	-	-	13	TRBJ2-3	TGTGCCAGCACCCGAAATCCTGACGATACGCAGTATTTT	CASTRNPDDTQYF
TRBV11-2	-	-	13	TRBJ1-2	TGTGCCAGCAGCATTTTTAGCGGCTATGGCTACACCTTC	CASSIFSGYGYTF
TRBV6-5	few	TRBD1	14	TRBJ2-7	TGTGCCAGCAGTCTTGTAGGGACAGGGACCGAGCAGTACTTC	CASSLVGTGTEQYF
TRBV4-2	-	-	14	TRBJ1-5	TGTGCCAGCAGCCAAGATCTAGGGCGGCAGCCCCAGCATTTT	CASSQDLGRQPQHF
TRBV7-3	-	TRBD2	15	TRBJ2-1	TGTGCCAGCAGTCAGGGAGGGACTAGTCGCAATGAGCAGTTCTTC	CASSQGGTSRNEQFF
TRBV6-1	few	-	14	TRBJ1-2	TGTGCCAGCACCCCCAGGAAGGAGGACTATGGCTACACCTTC	CASTPRKEDYGYTF
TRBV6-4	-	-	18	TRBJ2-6	TGTGCCAGCAGTGTAGAGGGGGACGGAGACTCTGGGGCCAACGTCCTGACTTTC	CASSVEGDGDSGANVLTF
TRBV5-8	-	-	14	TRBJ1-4	TGTGCCAGCAGCCTGGACAGCACTAATGAAAAACTGTTTTTT	CASSLDSTNEKLFF
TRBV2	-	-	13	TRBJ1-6	TGTGCCAGCATGGGCAGGGAATACTCACCCCTCCACTTT	CASMGREYSPLHF
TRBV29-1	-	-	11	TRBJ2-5	TGCAGCGTTTTTGCGCTGGGGACCCAGTACTTC	CSVFALGTQYF
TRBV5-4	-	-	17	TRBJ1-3	TGTGCCAGCAGCCCAAACGCCGGGGGCAGCTCTGGAAACACCATATATTTT	CASSPNAGGSSGNTIYF
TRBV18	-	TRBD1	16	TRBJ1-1	TGTGCCAGCTCACCACCAGAAGGGACAGCTTACACTGAAGCTTTCTTT	CASSPPEGTAYTEAFF
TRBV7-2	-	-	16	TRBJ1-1	TGTGCCAGCAGCTTCGGTCCCCCAGGTCTGAACACTGAAGCTTTCTTT	CASSFGPPGLNTEAFF
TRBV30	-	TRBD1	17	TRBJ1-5	TGTGCCTGGAGTGTGGGAGGTGCAGGGGGTTTCGATCAGCCCCAGCATTTT	CAWSVGGAGGFDQPQHF
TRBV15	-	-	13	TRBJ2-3	TGTGCCACCAGCAGAGAATTCGGGGGAGAGTTGGATTTT	CATSREFGGELDF
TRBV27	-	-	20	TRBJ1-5	TGTGCCAGCAGTTCAACACCCCCCGGACAGTTCATCCGTCCGGGTCAGCCCCAGCATTTT	CASSSTPPGQFIRPGQPQHF
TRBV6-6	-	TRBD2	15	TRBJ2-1	TGTGCCAGCAGTTACTCTTCTAGCGGGGGCTATGAGCAGTTCTTC	CASSYSSSGGYEQFF
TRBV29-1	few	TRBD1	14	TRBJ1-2	TGCAGCGTCCTAGGGACAGGGGATGTCTATGGCTACACCTTC	CSVLGTGDVYGYTF
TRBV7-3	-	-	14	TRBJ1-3	TGTGCCAGCAGCTTCCATCCCTCTGGAAACACCATATATTTT	CASSFHPSGNTIYF
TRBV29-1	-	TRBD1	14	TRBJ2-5	TGCAGCGTTGTTGGGGCAGGGGGTGGTGAGACCCAGTACTTC	CSVVGAGGGETQYF
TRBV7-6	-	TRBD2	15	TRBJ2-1	TGTGCCAGCAGCTTGAAGGCGGGAGTTCAGGATGAGCAGTTCTTC	CASSLKAGVQDEQFF
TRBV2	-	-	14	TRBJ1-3	TGTGCCAGCAGTGTAAACTACTCTGGAAACACCATATATTTT	CASSVNYSGNTIYF
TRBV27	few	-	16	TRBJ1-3	TGTGCCAGCAGCCGAGGTGGGCCATTCTCTGGAAACACCATATATTTT	CASSRGGPFSGNTIYF
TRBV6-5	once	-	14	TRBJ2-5	TGTGCCAGCAGTTACCTCGGAGATCAAGGGACCCAGTACTTC	CASSYLGDQGTQYF
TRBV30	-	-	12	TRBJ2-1	TGTGCCTGGAGTAATTCAGGAGCCGAGCAGTTCTTC	CAWSNSGAEQFF